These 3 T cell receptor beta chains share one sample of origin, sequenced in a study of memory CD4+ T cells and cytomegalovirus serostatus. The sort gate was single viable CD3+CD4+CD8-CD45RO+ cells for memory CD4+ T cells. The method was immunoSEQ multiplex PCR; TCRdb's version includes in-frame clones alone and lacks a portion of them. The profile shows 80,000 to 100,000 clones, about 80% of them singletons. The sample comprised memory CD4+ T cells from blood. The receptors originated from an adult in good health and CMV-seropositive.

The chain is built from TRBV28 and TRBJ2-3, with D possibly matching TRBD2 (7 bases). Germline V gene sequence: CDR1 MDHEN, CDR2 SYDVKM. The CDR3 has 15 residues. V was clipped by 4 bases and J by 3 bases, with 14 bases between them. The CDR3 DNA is TGTGCCAGCAGTTGGGGGCGCGGGAGAACAGATACGCAGTATTTT. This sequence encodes CASSWGRGRTDTQYF.

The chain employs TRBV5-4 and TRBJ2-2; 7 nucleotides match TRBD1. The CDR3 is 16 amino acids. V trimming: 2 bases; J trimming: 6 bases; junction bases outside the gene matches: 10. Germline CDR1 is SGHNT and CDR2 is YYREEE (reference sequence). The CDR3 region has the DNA TGTGCCAGCAGCTTATGGTCAGGGGGTCGGTCCGGGGAGCTGTTTTTT. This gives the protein CASSLWSGGRSGELFF.

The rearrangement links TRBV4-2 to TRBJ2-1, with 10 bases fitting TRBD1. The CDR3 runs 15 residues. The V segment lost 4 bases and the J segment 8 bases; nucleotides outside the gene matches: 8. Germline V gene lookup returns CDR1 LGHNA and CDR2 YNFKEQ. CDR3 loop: CASSPGTGVLHEQFF. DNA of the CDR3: TGTGCCAGCAGCCCAGGGACAGGGGTCCTCCATGAGCAGTTCTTC.